Below are 23 T cell receptor beta chains sequenced from a single sample in a study of cytomegalovirus exposure and HLA in healthy donors (dated by TCRdb to about 2017). The method was the immunoSEQ multiplex PCR assay. Held by TCRdb, this immuneACCESS table contains in-frame sequences only and omits some clones. Under half of the omission traces to an unresolved V gene where checked; the cause of the rest is unknown. This sample holds some 140,000 clones; around 84% were observed only once. Jointly, the top ten make up less than 2.5% of the sample. Sample: PBMCs. The receptors were sampled from a human donor in good health.

The chain has TRBV6-5 and TRBJ1-2; the match to TRBD1 covers 7 bases. The V and J ends lost 7 bases and 5 bases, in that order; junction bases with no gene match: 7. The CDR3 runs 13 residues. Looked up from germline, CDR1 is MNHEY and CDR2 is SVGAGI. CDR3: CASKTGLGYGYTF. The CDR3 coding sequence is TGTGCCAGCAAGACAGGGTTAGGGTATGGCTACACCTTC.

This rearrangement joins TRBV15 to TRBJ1-1, with D possibly being TRBD1 (6 bases). Germline V gene data show CDR1 as LNHNV and CDR2 as YYDKDF (reference sequence). The CDR3 has 16 residues. The V gene lost 0 bases and the J gene lost 5 bases, with 16 bases spanning the gap. The CDR3: CATSRDQGQRTTEAFF. In DNA form, the CDR3 reads TGTGCCACCAGCAGAGATCAGGGACAAAGGACTACTGAAGCTTTCTTT.

The V call is TRBV6-5, the J call TRBJ1-2; 9 nucleotides align to TRBD1. V shed 6 bases, J shed 7 bases, and the junction held 9 bases outside the gene matches. CDR1 is MNHEY and CDR2 is SVGAGI in the germline V gene. The CDR3 sequence is 14 residues long. This CDR3 is CASSRDRVNRGYTF. In nucleotides, the CDR3 is TGTGCCAGCAGCAGGGACAGGGTGAATCGTGGCTACACCTTC.

The V call is TRBV5-4, the J call TRBJ1-1, with D possibly being TRBD1 (5 bases). Trimming shortened V by 4 bases and J by 3 bases, and 16 bases separated the two germline ends. The CDR3 is 15 amino acids. CDR1 and CDR2 (germline): SGHNT, YYREEE (reference sequence). CDR3 sequence (DNA): TGTGCCAGCAGCCCCGCGGGGCGGACGGACACTGAAGCTTTCTTT. Its translation: CASSPAGRTDTEAFF.

The gene calls are TRBV27 and TRBJ1-6; weak D call: TRBD1 (5 bases). This CDR3 spans 15 amino acids. CDR1 and CDR2 (germline): MNHEY, SMNVEV (reference sequence). Trimming took 6 bases from V and 4 from J, leaving 13 bases between them. The CDR3: CASRHSTEYNSPLHF. CDR3 nucleotides: TGTGCCAGCAGGCATTCGACAGAGTATAATTCACCCCTCCACTTT.

V and J are TRBV29-1 and TRBJ2-1, with TRBD1 matching 7 bases. The CDR3 contains 15 residues. Looked up from germline, CDR1 is SQVTM and CDR2 is ANQGSEA. V lost 4 bases and J lost 3; bases outside the gene matches: 9. The CDR3, as DNA: TGCAGCGTTGGGTCACATGACAGGGTCTACAATGAGCAGTTCTTC. Amino acids: CSVGSHDRVYNEQFF.

The chain employs TRBV27 and TRBJ1-1; a possible D gene is TRBD1 (5 bases). The CDR3 covers 13 residues. The germline V and J ends were trimmed by 4 bases and 3 bases, with 9 bases remaining between them. Germline V CDR1 and CDR2: MNHEY, SMNVEV (reference sequence). In DNA, the CDR3 is TGTGCCAGCAGTTGGGGGAGGGACACTGAAGCTTTCTTT. This encodes CASSWGRDTEAFF.

The gene calls are TRBV6-5 and TRBJ1-5; a possible D gene is TRBD1 (5 bases). Trimming shortened V by 4 bases and J by 7 bases, and 11 bases separated the two germline ends. CDR3 length: 13 amino acids. Germline loops: CDR1 MNHEY, CDR2 SVGAGI. The CDR3 sequence: CASSWSGNQPQHF. In DNA, the CDR3 is TGTGCCAGCAGTTGGTCAGGGAACCAGCCCCAGCATTTT.

The count of this clone is one. A junction boundary mismatches the germline segment, possibly from a read error. The V and J genes are TRBV28 and TRBJ1-1; possible D gene TRBD1, 5 bases. The CDR3 totals 12 residues. The germline CDR1 and CDR2 sequences are MDHEN and SYDVKM. CDR3 in DNA: TGTGCCAGCAGGTTATGGGGCCCTGAAGCTTTCTTT. This codes for CASRLWGPEAFF.

This chain links TRBV7-2 with TRBJ2-1; no clear D gene. Germline values: CDR1 SGHTA, CDR2 FQGNSA. This CDR3 is 11 amino acids long. V was cut by 6 bases and J by 10 bases, with 10 bases left in between. CDR3 protein: CASSKVQEQFF. The DNA for the CDR3 is TGTGCCAGCAGTAAAGTTCAGGAGCAGTTCTTC.

The chain links TRBV13 to TRBJ1-1; D is uncertain. The V and J ends lost 3 bases and 0 bases respectively, with 5 bases between them. CDR1 is PRHDT and CDR2 is FYEKMQ in the germline V gene (reference sequence). The CDR3 contains 13 residues. The CDR3 DNA reads TGTGCCAGCAGCTTTTCGGTGAACACTGAAGCTTTCTTT. Its protein is CASSFSVNTEAFF. Using reference TRBV13 and TRBJ1-1 for the parts outside the CDR3, the full variable domain is AAGVIQSPRHLIKEKRETATLKCYPIPRHDTVYWYQQGPGQDPQFLISFYEKMQSDKGSIPDRFSAQQFSDYHSELNMSSLELGDSALYFCASSFSVNTEAFFGQGTRLTVV.

The chain's CDR3 is CASSLVVGTPEAKLFF. The CDR3 DNA is TGCGCCAGCAGCTTGGTTGTAGGGACACCCGAGGCAAAACTGTTTTTT. This sequence joins TRBV5-1 and TRBJ1-4; TRBD1 might be the D (6 bases). Germline V gives CDR1 SGHRS, CDR2 YFSETQ. With 0 bases removed from V and 10 bases from J, the gap between germline ends came to 19 bases. The length of the CDR3 is 16 residues.

The chain uses TRBV19 and TRBJ1-2; a possible D gene is TRBD1 (5 bases). The germline V gene has CDR1 LNHDA and CDR2 SQIVND (reference sequence). The CDR3 extends over 15 amino acids. V lost 9 bases to trimming and J lost 5 bases, with 22 bases between them. Here the CDR3 reads CASNLDRVGSYGYTF. The CDR3 DNA is TGTGCCAGCAACCTTGACAGAGTGGGGTCTTATGGCTACACCTTC.

This chain joins TRBV5-1 and TRBJ1-2; D gene ambiguous. The CDR3 has 15 residues. Germline lookup yields CDR1 SGHRS and CDR2 YFSETQ. The V and J ends lost 0 bases and 0 bases respectively, with 9 bases between them. The chain's CDR3 is CASSLDQKANYGYTF. The CDR3 region has the DNA TGCGCCAGCAGCTTGGACCAGAAAGCTAACTATGGCTACACCTTC.

In this sample, this clone turned up once. The chain links TRBV6-5 to TRBJ1-1; D gene unclear. Between the trimmed V and J ends, which lost 5 bases and 1 base, there was a span of 11 bases. This CDR3 spans 14 amino acids. Germline V gives CDR1 MNHEY, CDR2 SVGAGI. CDR3 amino acids: CASSPLAGNTEAFF. The CDR3 nucleotides read TGTGCCAGCAGTCCCTTAGCGGGGAACACTGAAGCTTTCTTT.

This clone was detected a few times. V and J are TRBV6-6 and TRBJ1-2; 8 bases are shared with TRBD1. The CDR3 sequence is 15 residues long. Germline trimming cut 2 bases from V and 5 bases from J; bases unmatched to any gene: 7. Germline CDR1 MNHNY, CDR2 SVGAGI (reference sequence). CDR3 residues: CASSYGATGEYGYTF. DNA of the CDR3: TGTGCCAGCAGTTACGGGGCGACAGGGGAATATGGCTACACCTTC.

This clone has only a few counts. This chain uses TRBV6-5 with TRBJ1-2, with unresolved D. Looked up from germline, CDR1 is MNHEY and CDR2 is SVGAGI. The CDR3 consists of 11 residues. The ends were cut back, 6 bases at V and 8 bases at J, with 10 bases in the middle. This CDR3 reads CASRRDGGYTF. DNA for the CDR3: TGTGCCAGCAGACGCGACGGGGGCTACACCTTC.

This clone was detected only a few times. This chain links TRBV7-6 with TRBJ2-3; a possible D gene is TRBD2 (6 bases). This CDR3 spans 15 amino acids. The V end was cut by 2 bases, the J end by 0 bases, with 9 bases between. The germline V gene has CDR1 SGHVS and CDR2 FNYEAQ. This CDR3 is CASSLLAGSTDTQYF. DNA of the CDR3: TGTGCCAGCAGCTTATTGGCGGGAAGCACAGATACGCAGTATTTT. Looking up the rest from reference TRBV7-6 and TRBJ2-3 gives the full variable domain: GAGVSQSPRYKVTKRGQDVALRCDPISGHVSLYWYRQALGQGPEFLTYFNYEAQQDKSGLPNDRFSAERPEGSISTLTIQRTEQRDSAMYRCASSLLAGSTDTQYFGPGTRLTVL.

This clone was detected only once. The chain recombines TRBV5-6 with TRBJ1-2; 9 nucleotides line up with TRBD1. The CDR3 extends over 15 amino acids. J lost 0 bases, V lost 7 bases, and 7 bases had no gene match. Per germline, CDR1 SGHDT and CDR2 YYEEEE. In nucleotides, the CDR3 is TGTGCCAGCTACTACAGGGGGCGGGCTAACTATGGCTACACCTTC. It is translated as CASYYRGRANYGYTF.

This chain links TRBV2 with TRBJ2-1, with unresolved D. There are 12 residues in the CDR3. The V and J ends lost 5 bases and 4 bases respectively, with 6 bases between them. Germline V gives CDR1 SNHLY, CDR2 FYNNEI. CDR3 bases: TGTGCCAGCAGTCCCCTATACAATGAGCAGTTCTTC. Protein: CASSPLYNEQFF.

The V gene is TRBV6-1, the J gene TRBJ2-3, with 11 positions matching TRBD2. This CDR3 region has 15 residues. CDR1 is MNHNS, CDR2 SASEGT, per germline. The ends lost 3 bases at V and 5 bases at J; junction bases unmatched: 4. The CDR3 reads CASSEIAGGEDTQYF. In DNA form, the CDR3 reads TGTGCCAGCAGTGAGATAGCGGGGGGGGAAGATACGCAGTATTTT.

This chain connects TRBV19 to TRBJ2-7, with D perhaps TRBD2 (5 bases). The germline gives CDR1 LNHDA, CDR2 SQIVND (reference sequence). The V and J ends lost 7 bases and 1 base respectively, with 14 bases between them. The CDR3 spans 14 residues. This chain's CDR3 is CASKEATKSYEQYF. The CDR3 DNA reads TGTGCCAGTAAGGAGGCAACGAAGTCCTACGAGCAGTACTTC.

CDR3: CASSFPLAGRDNEQFF. The CDR3, as DNA: TGTGCCAGCAGTTTTCCGCTAGCGGGGAGGGACAATGAGCAGTTCTTC. J is TRBJ2-1 and V is TRBV6-6, with 9 nucleotides matching TRBD2. V gave up 4 bases and J gave up 5 bases; unmatched junction bases: 9. The CDR3 is 16 amino acids. Looked up from germline, CDR1 is MNHNY and CDR2 is SVGAGI (reference sequence).